This passage covers 20 T cell receptor beta chains from one sample sequenced in a study of OX40 agonist ivuxolimab in advanced cancers. Libraries were prepared by immunoSEQ multiplex PCR; TCRdb keeps only in-frame clonotypes and omits some of them. The sample consists of 98,000 or so clones, around nine tenths of them appearing once. Sequenced here: CD4+ or CD8+ T cells sorted from blood, sampled in a trial of the OX40 agonist ivuxolimab. Source of these receptors: an adult with an advanced solid tumor such as melanoma, head and neck, liver or kidney cancer.

CDR3 DNA: TGCGCCAGCAGCTTGATGGGGTCGGATAATGAAAAACTGTTTTTT. Its protein is CASSLMGSDNEKLFF. The chain employs TRBV5-1 and TRBJ1-4; D is unresolved. V was clipped by 1 base and J by 4 bases, with 11 bases between them. Germline V lookup: CDR1 SGHRS, CDR2 YFSETQ. The CDR3 sequence is 15 residues long. Variable domain in full (rest from reference TRBV5-1 and TRBJ1-4): KAGVTQTPRYLIKTRGQQVTLSCSPISGHRSVSWYQQTPGQGLQFLFEYFSETQRNKGNFPGRFSGRQFSNSRSEMNVSTLELGDSALYLCASSLMGSDNEKLFFGSGTQLSVL.

DNA of the CDR3: TGTGCCAGCAGTTACGCAGCCGGCCCCAAAAACATTCAGTACTTC. It codes for CASSYAAGPKNIQYF. The J gene is TRBJ2-4, the V gene TRBV6-5; no clear D gene. Deletions cut 2 bases from V and 2 bases from J, with 10 bases between. The germline gives CDR1 MNHEY, CDR2 SVGAGI. The CDR3 totals 15 residues.

This clone was observed once. The gene calls are TRBV6-5 and TRBJ2-7, with TRBD1 identical over 7 bases. There are 14 residues in the CDR3. V lost 6 bases, J lost 2 bases, and 7 bases stayed unmatched. CDR1 MNHEY and CDR2 SVGAGI come from the germline V gene. This CDR3 is CASSSGTVPYEQYF. In DNA, the CDR3 is TGTGCCAGCAGCTCCGGGACAGTCCCCTACGAGCAGTACTTC.

The CDR3 loop is CASSTIGSGLAYEQYF. The DNA of the CDR3 is TGTGCCAGCAGCACCATTGGTAGCGGACTGGCCTACGAGCAGTACTTC. This rearrangement joins TRBV13 to TRBJ2-7; tentatively, D is TRBD2 (6 bases). This CDR3 is built from 16 residues. CDR1 and CDR2 (germline): PRHDT, FYEKMQ (reference sequence). V lost 5 bases, J lost 2 bases, and 19 bases lay in between.

The V gene is TRBV11-2, the J gene TRBJ2-5; D gene unclear. Germline V gene data show CDR1 as SGHAT and CDR2 as FQNNGV. The V end was cut by 3 bases, the J end by 1 base, with 15 bases between. CDR3 length equals 16 residues. CDR3 amino acids: CASSFASSQFQETQYF. CDR3 coding DNA: TGTGCCAGCAGCTTCGCCAGCTCACAATTCCAAGAGACCCAGTACTTC.

About this clone itself: The sample contains more than one DNA sequence encoding this CDR3. The chain links TRBV30 to TRBJ2-1; TRBD2 agrees at 7 bases. Germline loops: CDR1 GTSNPN, CDR2 SVGIG (reference sequence). Unmatched junction bases numbered 3, after V lost 0 bases and J lost 4 bases. The CDR3 contains 14 residues. In DNA, the CDR3 is TGTGCCTGGAGTGTAGGCGGGAGTTACAATGAGCAGTTCTTC. Translation gives CAWSVGGSYNEQFF.

The J gene is TRBJ2-1, the V gene TRBV19; D remains unclear. Trimming stripped 6 bases from V and 5 bases from J, with 11 bases between. Germline V gene lookup returns CDR1 LNHDA and CDR2 SQIVND (reference sequence). The CDR3 covers 13 residues. The CDR3 sequence: CASREEMNNEQFF. CDR3 DNA sequence: TGTGCCAGTAGAGAGGAAATGAACAATGAGCAGTTCTTC.

The gene calls are TRBV4-1 and TRBJ1-2, with 7 bases fitting TRBD1. CDR1 and CDR2 (germline): MGHRA, YSYEKL. The CDR3 is 15 residues long. The V and J ends lost 0 bases and 5 bases, in that order; junction bases with no gene match: 6. The CDR3 reads CASSQDRTGFYGYTF. The CDR3, as DNA: TGCGCCAGCAGCCAAGATAGGACAGGCTTTTATGGCTACACCTTC.

The V and J genes are TRBV5-1 and TRBJ2-3, with D perhaps TRBD1 (6 bases). Trimming stripped 1 base from V and 1 base from J, with 13 bases between. Germline-derived CDR1 and CDR2 are SGHRS and YFSETQ. The CDR3 runs 16 residues. DNA for the CDR3: TGCGCCAGCAGCTTGTACAGGGTTTTGGGCACAGATACGCAGTATTTT. Protein sequence: CASSLYRVLGTDTQYF.

The chain carries TRBV28 and TRBJ1-5; 9 bases match TRBD1. The J segment lost 4 bases and the V segment lost 8 bases, leaving 9 bases of the junction unmatched. CDR3 length equals 15 residues. CDR1 and CDR2 (germline): MDHEN, SYDVKM. The CDR3, as DNA: TGTGCCAGCCGACAACCGACAGGGGGGAATCAGCCCCAGCATTTT. Protein sequence: CASRQPTGGNQPQHF.

This clone was detected once. The chain combines TRBV19 with TRBJ1-5, with a weak D call TRBD1 (5 bases). This CDR3 contains 15 residues. The germline CDR1 and CDR2 sequences are LNHDA and SQIVND (reference sequence). Trimming pared 8 bases from V and 2 bases from J, leaving 16 bases between. CDR3 sequence (DNA): TGTGCCAGTGGGACGGGGCGGCAAGGCAATCAGCCCCAGCATTTT. Translated, it gives CASGTGRQGNQPQHF.

CDR3 region: CASSEVGFQETQYF. In DNA form, the CDR3 reads TGTGCCAGCAGTGAAGTAGGCTTCCAAGAGACCCAGTACTTC. The chain recombines TRBV2 with TRBJ2-5; D call uncertain. Trimming stripped 1 base from V and 1 base from J, with 7 bases between. The CDR3 runs 14 residues. Germline CDR1 is SNHLY and CDR2 is FYNNEI.

The chain combines TRBV18 with TRBJ2-7; 10 bases fit TRBD2. Per germline, CDR1 KGHSH and CDR2 LQKENI. The CDR3 totals 15 residues. J was trimmed by 4 bases and V by 5 bases; bases with no gene match: 8. This chain's CDR3 is CASSNPSGGYYEQYF. As DNA, the CDR3 is TGTGCCAGCTCAAACCCTAGCGGGGGATATTACGAGCAGTACTTC.

This sequence joins TRBV25-1 and TRBJ2-5, with 10 bases fitting TRBD1. This CDR3 spans 13 amino acids. V was pared by 5 bases and J by 7 bases, with 4 bases of the junction left unmatched. Germline lookup yields CDR1 MGHDK and CDR2 SYGVNS. The CDR3 reads CASSNRDRGTQYF. In DNA, the CDR3 is TGTGCCAGCAGTAACCGGGACAGGGGGACCCAGTACTTC.

This clone was counted only a few times. The chain recombines TRBV5-1 with TRBJ2-3, with 8 bases matching TRBD2. The length of the CDR3 is 15 residues. From germline, CDR1 is SGHRS and CDR2 YFSETQ. V dropped 2 bases and J dropped 3; count of bases not matched to a gene: 5. Here the CDR3 DNA reads TGCGCCAGCAGCTTTACTAGCGGACCTACAGATACGCAGTATTTT. It encodes CASSFTSGPTDTQYF.

This clone was observed once. This chain uses TRBV2 with TRBJ1-5, with TRBD1 as a possible D gene (5 bases). The CDR3 loop spans 13 amino acids. V was cut by 2 bases and J by 4 bases, with 6 bases left in between. Germline V CDR1 and CDR2: SNHLY, FYNNEI. The CDR3 reads CASSEWGNQPQHF. The CDR3 nucleotides are TGTGCCAGCAGTGAATGGGGGAATCAGCCCCAGCATTTT.

This chain joins TRBV28 and TRBJ2-4; weak D call: TRBD2 (5 bases). Germline values: CDR1 MDHEN, CDR2 SYDVKM. The CDR3 sequence is 14 residues long. V lost 6 bases to trimming and J lost 7 bases, with 16 bases between them. CDR3 sequence: CASSSGVARNIQYF. The DNA of the CDR3 is TGTGCCAGCAGCTCCGGGGTGGCGAGGAACATTCAGTACTTC.

V gene TRBV5-1 combines with J gene TRBJ2-7; 8 nucleotides match TRBD1. This CDR3 comprises 15 residues. V lost 4 bases, J lost 3 bases, and 9 bases stayed unmatched. CDR1 is SGHRS, CDR2 YFSETQ, per germline. As DNA, the CDR3 is TGCGCCAGCAGCCCTTTTTCTGGACAGGGCTACGAGCAGTACTTC. Its translation: CASSPFSGQGYEQYF.

This clone was seen a single time. This chain uses TRBV5-4 with TRBJ2-7; the match to TRBD2 covers 13 bases. The junction had 4 bases not matched to a gene; V was cut back by 3 bases and J by 7 bases. This CDR3 comprises 14 residues. CDR1 is SGHNT and CDR2 is YYREEE in the germline V gene (reference sequence). The CDR3 is CASSSGLAGEEQYF. The CDR3 DNA reads as TGTGCCAGCAGCTCCGGACTAGCGGGAGAAGAGCAGTACTTC.

This chain uses TRBV5-1 with TRBJ1-4; D gene ambiguous. The CDR3 has 15 amino acids. V lost 0 bases and J 0 bases, leaving 6 bases between the germline ends. Germline values: CDR1 SGHRS, CDR2 YFSETQ. CDR3 in amino acids: CASSLVPATNEKLFF. The DNA of the CDR3 is TGCGCCAGCAGCTTGGTCCCGGCAACTAATGAAAAACTGTTTTTT.